This T cell receptor (beta chain) came from a study of shared clonotypes between healthy human individuals. General study results and limits: Blood was the only sampled material, and tissue repertoires likely differ.

From germline, CDR1 is KGHSY and CDR2 FQNENV. Trimming left V 7 bases short and J 2 bases short, with 11 bases between. This CDR3 is 13 amino acids long. In the case of this clone: The target antigen is unknown.

Each sorted subset replicate got 200 ng genomic DNA, roughly 27,000 genomes. In the original workflow: With immunoSEQ giving junction-only sequences and no quality scores, filtering differed. Data came from immunoSEQ multiplex PCR; TCRdb stores just in-frame clones and leaves some out. The V and J calls and clone size are taken from that table; D and trimming were inferred from the DNA. The sample lists over a million clones, 60% to 80% occurring once. This clonotype originated in a man aged 18 to 30 in good health. The sample consisted of memory CD4+ T cells sorted from blood. Subset: CD45RA-negative fraction. The chain has TRBV16 and TRBJ1-1, with no clear D. The DNA of the CDR3 is TGTGCCAGCACCCGGACTTTCAACACTGAAGCTTTCTTT. Residues: CASTRTFNTEAFF.